The sequence of this T cell receptor (beta chain) was determined in a study of cytomegalovirus exposure and HLA in healthy donors. Primers included in the PCR were 60 Vbeta and 13 Jbeta primers. Libraries were prepared by immunoSEQ multiplex PCR; TCRdb keeps only in-frame clonotypes and omits some of them. The repertoire holds some 190,000 clones, with 82% as singletons. CDR1 is SEHNR and CDR2 is FQNEAQ in the germline V gene (reference sequence). CDR3 length equals 12 residues. V dropped 4 bases and J dropped 4 bases, with 5 bases sitting between them. Concerning this clone itself: Other DNA sequences in this specimen translate into the identical CDR3.

The chain joins TRBV7-9 to TRBJ1-5; D is undetermined. Sequenced: PBMCs. This clonotype was sampled from a middle-aged man in good health and CMV-seronegative. For the CDR3, the DNA is TGTGCCAGCAGCTGGCCGAATCAGCCCCAGCATTTT. Protein: CASSWPNQPQHF. Supplemented by reference TRBV7-9 and TRBJ1-5, the full variable domain reads DTGVSQNPRHKITKRGQNVTFRCDPISEHNRLYWYRQTLGQGPEFLTYFQNEAQLEKSRLLSDRFSAERPKGSFSTLEIQRTEQGDSAMYLCASSWPNQPQHFGDGTRLSIL.